The clone carrying this TCR beta chain was seen once. The data stem from a study of blood T cell repertoires in COVID-19. In the source study's methods: Nucleated cell number was recorded as an estimate derived from reference gene primer amplification. Assay used: immunoSEQ multiplex PCR; TCRdb lists only in-frame clones, some missing. The DNA was the basis for D and trimming; V, J and clone size are from that table. The table includes hundreds of thousands of clones, around nine tenths detected once. V was cut by 3 bases and J by 0 bases, with 8 bases left in between. CDR1 and CDR2 from the germline V gene are DFQATT and SNEGSKA (reference sequence). This CDR3 contains 13 residues.

Source material: peripheral blood. The rearrangement links TRBV20-1 to TRBJ1-2, with D uncertain. The origin of this receptor is a woman between 18 and 29 years old who had recovered from COVID-19. The CDR3 loop is CSASNSSNYGYTF. The CDR3 DNA is TGCAGTGCTAGTAACAGTTCTAACTATGGCTACACCTTC.